Each of the 3 T cell receptor beta chains below was sequenced from the same sample in a study of human T cells and chemical hapten exposure (TCRdb year 2021). The time point label on this specimen signifies: patch test 1, 2 weeks after DPC sensitization. Per the publication, the treatment or condition label means: therapeutic diphenylcyclopropenone sensitization with weekly scalp DPC. Libraries were built with RACE. TCRdb shows the sequencer as NextSeq 500. TCRdb trimmed public reads at Q25 via fastp, called clones via MiXCR and kept in-frame beta chains. One record per CDR3 amino acid sequence lists the most common genes and DNA. The table for this sample lists nearly 350,000 distinct CDR3 sequences; roughly 6.9% of them were counted only once. The ten biggest clones cover more than 7% of the sample. The source was whole blood, collected in connection with sensitization to the hapten diphenylcyclopropenone (DPC). The receptor set was obtained from a young woman with alopecia areata. Some clones in this sample may be carry-over from other donors' samples.

This clonotype was recorded at least ten times. The V gene is TRBV5-1, the J gene TRBJ1-6; TRBD1 matches 8 bases. This CDR3 has 14 residues. The germline V gene has CDR1 SGHRS and CDR2 YFSETQ. J gave up 10 bases and V 3 bases, and 6 bases lay outside the gene matches. This chain's CDR3 is CASSSRQGRSPLHF. The CDR3 DNA is TGCGCCAGCAGCTCCCGACAGGGGAGGTCACCCCTCCACTTT. The full variable domain, in which reference TRBV5-1 and TRBJ1-6 provide the parts outside the CDR3, is KAGVTQTPRYLIKTRGQQVTLSCSPISGHRSVSWYQQTPGQGLQFLFEYFSETQRNKGNFPGRFSGRQFSNSRSEMNVSTLELGDSALYLCASSSRQGRSPLHFGNGTRLTVT.

This clonotype was seen at least ten times. The chain combines TRBV21-1 with TRBJ2-1; no check of the table's D call, TRBD1, against the DNA was made. TRBV21-1 has pseudogene status. The CDR3 contains 13 residues. The CDR3, as DNA: TGTGCCAGCAGCGCCCCTCTAGCACCCGAGCAGTTCTTC. Amino acid sequence: CASSAPLAPEQFF.

The V gene is TRBV3-1, the J gene TRBJ1-5, with a tentative D call TRBD1 (5 bases). This CDR3 comprises 12 residues. Germline CDR1 reads LGHDT; CDR2 reads YNNKEL (reference sequence). Between the trimmed V and J ends, which lost 5 bases and 8 bases, there was a span of 10 bases. CDR3 nucleotide sequence: TGTGCCAGCAGCTTAATGGGGGAGCCCCAGCATTTT. Translation gives CASSLMGEPQHF. Using reference TRBV3-1 and TRBJ1-5 for the parts outside the CDR3, the full variable domain is DTAVSQTPKYLVTQMGNDKSIKCEQNLGHDTMYWYKQDSKKFLKIMFSYNNKELIINETVPNRFSPKSPDKAHLNLHINSLELGDSAVYFCASSLMGEPQHFGDGTRLSIL.